This record looks at one TCR beta chain sequence and its context. The data were taken from a study of glioma-infiltrating T cells after dendritic cell vaccination. Study-wide context: Patients had newly diagnosed or recurrent glioblastoma and received dendritic cell vaccines.

This CDR3 has 14 residues. Germline lookup yields CDR1 MGHRA and CDR2 YSYEKL. V lost 0 bases and J 4 bases, leaving 9 bases between the germline ends. TCRdb keeps only in-frame clones here, not all; method: immunoSEQ multiplex PCR. Seen here are fewer than 75,000 clones, 81% observed once, and the top ten hold around 8%. The sample here was blood, taken before dendritic cell vaccination. The TCR comes from a human donor with glioblastoma. This chain links TRBV4-1 with TRBJ1-2, with D hard to call. This CDR3 is CASSQDQNPYGYTF. The CDR3 region has the DNA TGCGCCAGCAGCCAAGATCAGAACCCCTATGGCTACACCTTC.